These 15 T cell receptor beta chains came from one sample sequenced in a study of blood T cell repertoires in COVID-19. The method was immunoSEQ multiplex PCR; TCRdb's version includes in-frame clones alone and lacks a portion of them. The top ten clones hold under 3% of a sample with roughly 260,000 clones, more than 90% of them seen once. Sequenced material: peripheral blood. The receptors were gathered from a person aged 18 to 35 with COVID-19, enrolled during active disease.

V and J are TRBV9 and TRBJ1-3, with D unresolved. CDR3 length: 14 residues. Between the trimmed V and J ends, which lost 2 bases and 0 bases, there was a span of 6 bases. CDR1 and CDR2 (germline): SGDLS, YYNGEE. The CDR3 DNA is TGTGCCAGCAGCGTTACTCTCTCTGGAAACACCATATATTTT. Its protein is CASSVTLSGNTIYF.

The CDR3 is CASSPQGGGAETQYF. The CDR3 coding sequence is TGCGCCAGCAGCCCGCAAGGTGGGGGCGCCGAGACCCAGTACTTC. The chain couples TRBV5-1 to TRBJ2-5; D perhaps matches TRBD1 (6 bases). This CDR3 comprises 15 residues. From germline, CDR1 is SGHRS and CDR2 YFSETQ. Trimming removed 4 bases at V and 5 bases at J, with 18 bases between.

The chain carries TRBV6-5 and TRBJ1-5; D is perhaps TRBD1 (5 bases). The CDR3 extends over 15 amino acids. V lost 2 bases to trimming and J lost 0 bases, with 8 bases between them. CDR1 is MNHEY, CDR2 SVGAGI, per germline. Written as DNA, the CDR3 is TGTGCCAGCAGTTACGACAGATATAGCAATCAGCCCCAGCATTTT. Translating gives CASSYDRYSNQPQHF.

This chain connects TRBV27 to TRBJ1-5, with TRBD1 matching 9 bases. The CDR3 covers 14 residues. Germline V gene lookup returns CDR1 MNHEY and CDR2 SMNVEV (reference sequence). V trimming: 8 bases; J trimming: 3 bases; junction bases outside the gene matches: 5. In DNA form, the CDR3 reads TGTGCCAGCGCCCGGGACAGGGTCAATCAGCCCCAGCATTTT. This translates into CASARDRVNQPQHF.

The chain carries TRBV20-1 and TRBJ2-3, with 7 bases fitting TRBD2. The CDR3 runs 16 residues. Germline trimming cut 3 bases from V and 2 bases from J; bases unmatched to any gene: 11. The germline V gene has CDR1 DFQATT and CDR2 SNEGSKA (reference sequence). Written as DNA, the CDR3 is TGCAGTGCTAGTGGGTATGGGGGAGGGCCCACAGATACGCAGTATTTT. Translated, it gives CSASGYGGGPTDTQYF.

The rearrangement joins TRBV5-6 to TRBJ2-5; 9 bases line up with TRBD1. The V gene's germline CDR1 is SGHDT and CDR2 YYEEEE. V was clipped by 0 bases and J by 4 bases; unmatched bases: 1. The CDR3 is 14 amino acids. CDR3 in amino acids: CASSLGTGVETQYF. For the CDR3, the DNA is TGTGCCAGCAGCTTGGGGACAGGGGTAGAGACCCAGTACTTC.

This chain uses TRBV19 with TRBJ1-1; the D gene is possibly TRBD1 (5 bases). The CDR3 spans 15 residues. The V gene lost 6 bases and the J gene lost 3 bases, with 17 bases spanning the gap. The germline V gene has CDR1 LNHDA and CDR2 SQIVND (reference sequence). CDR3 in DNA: TGTGCCAGTAGCGACCGAGCAGGGTTGGACACTGAAGCTTTCTTT. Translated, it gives CASSDRAGLDTEAFF. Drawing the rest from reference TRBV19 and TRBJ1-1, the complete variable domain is DGGITQSPKYLFRKEGQNVTLSCEQNLNHDAMYWYRQDPGQGLRLIYYSQIVNDFQKGDIAEGYSVSREKKESFPLTVTSAQKNPTAFYLCASSDRAGLDTEAFFGQGTRLTVV.

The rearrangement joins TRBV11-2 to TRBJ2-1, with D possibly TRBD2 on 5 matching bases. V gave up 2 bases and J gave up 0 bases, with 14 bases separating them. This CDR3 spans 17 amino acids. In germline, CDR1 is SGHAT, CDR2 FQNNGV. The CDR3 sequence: CASSLIGPGSSYNEQFF. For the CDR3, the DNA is TGTGCCAGCAGCTTAATTGGGCCTGGGAGCTCCTACAATGAGCAGTTCTTC.

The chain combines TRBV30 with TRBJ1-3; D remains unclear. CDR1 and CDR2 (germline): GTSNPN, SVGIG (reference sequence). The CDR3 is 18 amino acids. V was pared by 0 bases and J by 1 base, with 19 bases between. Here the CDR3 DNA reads TGTGCCTGGAGTGTACGTTTCTCAGATATCTGGTCTGGAAACACCATATATTTT. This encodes CAWSVRFSDIWSGNTIYF. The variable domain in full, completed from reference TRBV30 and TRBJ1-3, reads SQTIHQWPATLVQPVGSPLSLECTVEGTSNPNLYWYRQAAGRGLQLLFYSVGIGQISSEVPQNLSASRPQDRQFILSSKKLLLSDSGFYLCAWSVRFSDIWSGNTIYFGEGSWLTVV.

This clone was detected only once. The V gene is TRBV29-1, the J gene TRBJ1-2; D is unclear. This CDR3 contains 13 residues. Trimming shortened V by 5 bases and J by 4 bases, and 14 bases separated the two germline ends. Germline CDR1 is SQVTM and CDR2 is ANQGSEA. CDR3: CSVTGIRGYGYTF. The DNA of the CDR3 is TGCAGCGTTACTGGAATTCGGGGCTATGGCTACACCTTC.

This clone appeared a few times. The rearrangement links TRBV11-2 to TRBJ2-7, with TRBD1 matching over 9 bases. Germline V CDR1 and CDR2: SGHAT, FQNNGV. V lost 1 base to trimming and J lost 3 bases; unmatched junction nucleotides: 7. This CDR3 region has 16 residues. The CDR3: CASSLGRGTGNYEQYF. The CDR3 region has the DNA TGTGCCAGCAGCTTAGGGCGGGGGACAGGGAACTACGAGCAGTACTTC.

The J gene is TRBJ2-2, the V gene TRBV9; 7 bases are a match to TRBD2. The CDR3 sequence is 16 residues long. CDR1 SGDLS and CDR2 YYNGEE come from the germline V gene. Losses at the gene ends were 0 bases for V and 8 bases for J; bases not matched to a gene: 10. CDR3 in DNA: TGTGCCAGCAGCGTAGCGGGAGGTACCCTTGAGGGGGAGCTGTTTTTT. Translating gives CASSVAGGTLEGELFF.

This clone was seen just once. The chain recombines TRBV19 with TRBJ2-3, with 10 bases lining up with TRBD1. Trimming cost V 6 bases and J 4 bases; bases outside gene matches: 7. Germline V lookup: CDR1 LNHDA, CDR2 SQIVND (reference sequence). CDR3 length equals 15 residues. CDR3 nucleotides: TGTGCCAGTAGCCTGGGACAGGGGAGGTCAGATACGCAGTATTTT. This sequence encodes CASSLGQGRSDTQYF. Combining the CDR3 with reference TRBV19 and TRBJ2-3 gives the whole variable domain DGGITQSPKYLFRKEGQNVTLSCEQNLNHDAMYWYRQDPGQGLRLIYYSQIVNDFQKGDIAEGYSVSREKKESFPLTVTSAQKNPTAFYLCASSLGQGRSDTQYFGPGTRLTVL.

The CDR3 nucleotides are TGTGCCTTTTGGACAGGGTTCGGCTACACCTTC. Translated, it gives CAFWTGFGYTF. The rearrangement links TRBV30 to TRBJ1-2, with 8 positions matching TRBD1. CDR1 is GTSNPN, CDR2 SVGIG, per germline (reference sequence). The CDR3 consists of 11 residues. Trimming removed 7 bases from V and 8 bases from J; junction bases left unmatched: 6.

The CDR3 DNA follows: TGTGCCACCAGGGGGCAGGGGACTATATTCTTC. It translates to CATRGQGTIFF. The V call is TRBV24-1, the J call TRBJ2-1; maybe TRBD2 (7 bases). The germline gives CDR1 KGHDR, CDR2 SFDVKD. The V gene lost 7 bases and the J gene lost 16 bases, with 16 bases spanning the gap. The CDR3 is 11 amino acids.